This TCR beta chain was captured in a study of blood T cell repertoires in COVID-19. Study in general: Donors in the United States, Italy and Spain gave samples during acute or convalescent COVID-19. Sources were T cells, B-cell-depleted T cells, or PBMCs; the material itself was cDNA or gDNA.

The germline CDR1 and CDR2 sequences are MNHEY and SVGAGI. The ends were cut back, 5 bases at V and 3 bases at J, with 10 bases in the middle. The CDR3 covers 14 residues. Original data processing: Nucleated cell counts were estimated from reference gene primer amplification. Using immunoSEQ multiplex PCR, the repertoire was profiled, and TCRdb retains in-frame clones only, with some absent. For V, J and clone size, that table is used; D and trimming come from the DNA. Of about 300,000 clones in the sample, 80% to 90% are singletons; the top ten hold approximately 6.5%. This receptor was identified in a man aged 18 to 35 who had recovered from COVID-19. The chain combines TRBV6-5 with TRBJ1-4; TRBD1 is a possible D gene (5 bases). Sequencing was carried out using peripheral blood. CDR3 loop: CASSRQSPNEKLFF. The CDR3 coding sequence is TGTGCCAGCAGTAGACAGTCTCCTAATGAAAAACTGTTTTTT.